This T cell receptor (beta chain) was sequenced for a study of OX40 agonist ivuxolimab in advanced cancers. Germline CDR1 reads MRHNA; CDR2 reads SNTAGT. The CDR3 spans 13 residues. V lost 5 bases, J lost 4 bases, and 11 bases lay in between. Autoimmune disease history or systemic immunosuppression disqualified patients. The study's findings and limits: There were, on average, more expanded clones in CD8+ T cells than in CD4+. Dosing at 0.1 to 3.0 mg/kg was accompanied by clonal expansion of CD4+ and CD8+ blood T cells by week 6.

Generated by immunoSEQ multiplex PCR, the TCRdb table keeps only in-frame clones and is missing some. The sample yields about 41,000 clones, over 75% seen once. As for this clone: Its target is unknown.

Specimen: CD4+ or CD8+ T cells sorted from blood, collected in a trial of the OX40 agonist ivuxolimab. This rearrangement joins TRBV6-4 to TRBJ1-1, with D possibly being TRBD1 (6 bases). The receptor comes from an adult with an advanced solid tumor such as melanoma, head and neck, liver or kidney cancer. Written as DNA, the CDR3 is TGTGCCAGCAGTACACAGGGAGGCACTGAAGCTTTCTTT. Amino acids: CASSTQGGTEAFF.